This T cell receptor (beta chain) was profiled in a study of spatial heterogeneity in lung cancer. A few counts support this clonotype. V gave up 7 bases and J gave up 1 base, with 10 bases separating them. CDR3 length: 13 amino acids. Each CDR3 protein gets one entry after TCRdb re-called the 5' RACE reads with MiXCR. The sample consists of some 100,000 distinct CDR3 sequences, approximately 12% of them appearing once. Time point denoted: sample taken at primary tumor resection. No cell sorting; template was whole RNA from tumor, lung tissue or PBMC. The gene calls are TRBV12-3 or TRBV12-4 and TRBJ1-1; D is unclear. This TCR derives from a male donor with early-stage non-small cell lung cancer. The sample consisted of PBMCs, taken at surgery. This CDR3 is CASTQRENTEAFF. The CDR3 DNA sequence: TGTGCCAGCACCCAGAGGGAGAACACTGAAGCTTTCTTT.